The present T cell receptor (beta chain) was sequenced within a study of siplizumab effects on memory and regulatory T cells. Per individual sample, approximately 91,000 TCR templates were assayed. Sequenced by immunoSEQ multiplex PCR; TCRdb stores in-frame clones only, minus some. The sample yields roughly 120,000 clones, roughly 94% seen once. The V gene lost 4 bases and the J gene lost 3 bases, with 12 bases spanning the gap. Germline V lookup: CDR1 LNHDA, CDR2 SQIVND (reference sequence). This CDR3 has 14 amino acids. On this clone: The antigen is unknown.

Study-wide points: Major contributors to the alloresponse seemed to be naive T cells, which also appeared more diverse than memory cells. A mean of about 72% of mappable alloreactive CD4+ clones were Treg-derived with siplizumab, compared with roughly 25% in controls. Among sequences traceable to unstimulated CD4+ memory cells, alloreactive ones were significantly reduced by siplizumab.

This sequence originates from a human donor in good health. The chain uses TRBV19 and TRBJ1-2; D is perhaps TRBD1 (6 bases). Input material: non-Treg CD4+ T cells sorted from blood. CDR3 amino acids: CASSKDRWDYGYTF. The CDR3 nucleotides read TGTGCCAGTAGTAAAGACAGGTGGGACTATGGCTACACCTTC.